Shown below are 22 T cell receptor beta chains from a single sample sequenced in a study of blood T cell repertoires in COVID-19. TCRdb's table, derived via immunoSEQ multiplex PCR, lists solely in-frame clones and lacks some. The repertoire holds hundreds of thousands of clones, with more than 75% as singletons. Source material: PBMCs or T cells enriched from blood (not recorded which). Receptor source: a woman between 50 and 59 years old who had recovered from COVID-19.

The chain is built from TRBV7-2 and TRBJ2-5; no firm D call. Germline V gives CDR1 SGHTA, CDR2 FQGNSA. V was trimmed by 5 bases and J by 2 bases, leaving 12 bases between them. This CDR3 has 14 amino acids. In nucleotides, the CDR3 is TGTGCCAGCAGCCACCCTACGATGCAAGAGACCCAGTACTTC. It translates to CASSHPTMQETQYF.

V usage is TRBV7-2 and J usage is TRBJ1-6; perhaps TRBD1 as D (6 bases). The CDR3 loop spans 15 amino acids. Between the trimmed V and J ends, which lost 5 bases and 5 bases, there was a span of 13 bases. Germline V gives CDR1 SGHTA, CDR2 FQGNSA. CDR3 in DNA: TGTGCCAGCAGCGCAAGAGGACAGAATAATTCACCCCTCCACTTT. Protein sequence: CASSARGQNNSPLHF.

The chain joins TRBV24-1 to TRBJ2-1, with 12 bases matching TRBD2. CDR3 length: 16 amino acids. Germline assignment: CDR1 KGHDR and CDR2 SFDVKD. V shed 2 bases, J shed 4 bases, and the junction held 2 bases outside the gene matches. The chain's CDR3 is CATSDWTSGTYNEQFF. For the CDR3, the DNA is TGTGCCACCAGTGATTGGACTAGCGGGACATACAATGAGCAGTTCTTC.

This chain joins TRBV5-1 and TRBJ2-1; D unresolved. CDR1 and CDR2 (germline): SGHRS, YFSETQ. V was pared by 0 bases and J by 6 bases, with 7 bases between. This CDR3 has 13 residues. The CDR3 loop reads CASSLGLSNEQFF. As DNA, the CDR3 is TGCGCCAGCAGCTTGGGACTCTCCAATGAGCAGTTCTTC.

V and J are TRBV19 and TRBJ2-3, with D tentatively TRBD2 (6 bases). With 4 bases removed from V and 0 bases from J, the gap between germline ends came to 11 bases. There are 15 residues in the CDR3. The germline CDR1 and CDR2 sequences are LNHDA and SQIVND (reference sequence). This chain's CDR3 is CASSTGLLSTDTQYF. CDR3 bases: TGTGCCAGTAGTACGGGACTTCTTAGCACAGATACGCAGTATTTT.

This chain links TRBV7-9 with TRBJ2-5; a possible D gene is TRBD1 (5 bases). CDR1 and CDR2 from the germline V gene are SEHNR and FQNEAQ (reference sequence). The CDR3 has 14 residues. V was shortened by 3 bases and J by 2 bases, with 10 bases between the two germline ends. CDR3: CASSLKGRQETQYF. CDR3 coding DNA: TGTGCCAGCAGCTTGAAGGGGCGACAAGAGACCCAGTACTTC.

V gene TRBV2 combines with J gene TRBJ2-7, with a possible D match to TRBD2 (6 bases). The CDR3 length is 12 residues. Germline CDR1 SNHLY, CDR2 FYNNEI. V lost 5 bases, J lost 3 bases, and 8 bases lay in between. CDR3 in DNA: TGTGCCAGCAGTAAGACTAGCTACGAGCAGTACTTC. As protein: CASSKTSYEQYF.

This chain links TRBV13 with TRBJ1-4; no definite D call. V was cut by 1 base and J by 7 bases, with 7 bases left in between. Germline-derived CDR1 and CDR2 are PRHDT and FYEKMQ (reference sequence). This CDR3 spans 13 amino acids. CDR3 DNA sequence: TGTGCCAGCAGCTTAGAGCGAGGTGAAAAACTGTTTTTT. It yields the protein CASSLERGEKLFF.

The chain is built from TRBV5-1 and TRBJ2-2, with TRBD2 matching over 8 bases. From germline, CDR1 is SGHRS and CDR2 YFSETQ. This CDR3 region has 15 residues. With V trimmed by 4 bases and J by 2 bases, 4 bases remained unmatched. The CDR3 region is CASSVAGRNTGELFF. CDR3 coding DNA: TGCGCCAGCAGCGTAGCGGGACGTAACACCGGGGAGCTGTTTTTT.

The chain employs TRBV5-1 and TRBJ1-3; possible D gene TRBD1, 6 bases. Germline CDR1 SGHRS, CDR2 YFSETQ. The CDR3 has 14 amino acids. The V end was cut by 4 bases, the J end by 6 bases, with 14 bases between. The CDR3 DNA follows: TGCGCCAGCAGCCCCCGGGGGGCCGCAAACACCATATATTTT. This translates into CASSPRGAANTIYF.

The chain has TRBV2 and TRBJ2-2; 11 bases map to TRBD2. Germline CDR1 and CDR2: SNHLY and FYNNEI. The CDR3 length is 17 residues. Unmatched junction bases numbered 11, after V lost 6 bases and J lost 5 bases. CDR3 DNA sequence: TGTGCCAGCAGCTTAAGCCGTAGCGGGAGGGGAACCGGGGAGCTGTTTTTT. This encodes CASSLSRSGRGTGELFF.

The rearrangement links TRBV11-2 to TRBJ2-1; D remains ambiguous. This CDR3 contains 15 residues. Germline V gene data show CDR1 as SGHAT and CDR2 as FQNNGV. Trimming stripped 0 bases from V and 4 bases from J, with 10 bases between. The CDR3 sequence is CASSLDGRKYNEQFF. The CDR3 DNA follows: TGTGCCAGCAGCTTAGATGGCAGGAAATACAATGAGCAGTTCTTC.

The V call is TRBV7-3, the J call TRBJ2-1; D call uncertain. The V gene's germline CDR1 is SGHTA and CDR2 FQGTGA. The V end lost 4 bases, the J end lost 7 bases, and 8 bases lay between the germline ends. The CDR3 length is 12 residues. The CDR3 here is CASSSNFNEQFF. The DNA for the CDR3 is TGTGCCAGCAGCTCCAACTTTAATGAGCAGTTCTTC.

The V and J genes are TRBV11-2 and TRBJ1-1, with D perhaps matching TRBD1 (6 bases). V lost 3 bases, J lost 2 bases, and 10 bases lay in between. The CDR3 contains 14 residues. Germline V gene lookup returns CDR1 SGHAT and CDR2 FQNNGV. CDR3: CASSFSGVNTEAFF. CDR3 nucleotide sequence: TGTGCCAGCAGCTTTTCAGGGGTCAACACTGAAGCTTTCTTT.

This chain uses TRBV27 with TRBJ2-1; possibly TRBD1 for D (7 bases). Trimming cost V 3 bases and J 14 bases, with 14 bases left between them. Germline CDR1 and CDR2: MNHEY and SMNVEV (reference sequence). This CDR3 has 12 amino acids. Written as DNA, the CDR3 is TGTGCCAGCAGTTTCCGCAGGGGGGTTGAGTTCTTC. This translates into CASSFRRGVEFF.

This clone appeared once. V and J are TRBV3-1 (or the pseudogene TRBV3-2) and TRBJ2-3; a possible D gene is TRBD2 (6 bases). CDR1 and CDR2 from the germline V gene are LGHDT and YNNKEL (reference sequence). This CDR3 contains 15 residues. Trimming left V 2 bases short and J 3 bases short, with 12 bases between. CDR3 DNA: TGTGCCAGCAGCCAAACCCCGGGAGTGACAGATACGCAGTATTTT. Amino acid sequence: CASSQTPGVTDTQYF.

The chain recombines TRBV19 with TRBJ2-7; 8 bases match TRBD2. This CDR3 is built from 15 residues. V trimming: 1 base; J trimming: 5 bases; junction bases outside the gene matches: 7. Per germline, CDR1 LNHDA and CDR2 SQIVND (reference sequence). The CDR3 loop reads CASSIAWREVNEQYF. CDR3 in DNA: TGTGCCAGTAGTATAGCCTGGCGGGAGGTTAACGAGCAGTACTTC. The full variable domain, its missing parts supplied by reference TRBV19 and TRBJ2-7, is DGGITQSPKYLFRKEGQNVTLSCEQNLNHDAMYWYRQDPGQGLRLIYYSQIVNDFQKGDIAEGYSVSREKKESFPLTVTSAQKNPTAFYLCASSIAWREVNEQYFGPGTRLTVT.

This clone appeared once. The genes are TRBV6-4 and TRBJ2-2; D is undetermined. CDR3 length equals 15 residues. Germline V gives CDR1 MRHNA, CDR2 SNTAGT. Trimming took off 0 bases at V and 2 bases at J, with 7 bases between the two ends. The CDR3 loop is CASSDSLKNTGELFF. CDR3 coding DNA: TGTGCCAGCAGTGACTCCTTAAAAAACACCGGGGAGCTGTTTTTT.

The V and J genes are TRBV5-6 and TRBJ2-7, with 7 nucleotides matching TRBD1. This CDR3 is 14 amino acids long. The V gene end was trimmed by 1 base and the J gene end by 7 bases; junction bases not matched to a gene: 8. Per germline, CDR1 SGHDT and CDR2 YYEEEE. The CDR3 coding sequence is TGTGCCAGCAGCTTGTACAGGGGAACAATTGAGCAGTACTTC. Protein product: CASSLYRGTIEQYF.

The chain is built from TRBV6-5 and TRBJ1-1, with a possible D match to TRBD1 (5 bases). Trimming took off 7 bases at V and 1 base at J, with 10 bases between the two ends. This CDR3 contains 13 residues. Germline CDR1 MNHEY, CDR2 SVGAGI. CDR3 amino acids: CASIRTQNTEAFF. DNA of the CDR3: TGTGCCAGCATCAGGACACAGAACACTGAAGCTTTCTTT.

The gene calls are TRBV18 and TRBJ2-2; possibly TRBD1 for D (6 bases). Germline-derived CDR1 and CDR2 are KGHSH and LQKENI. V gave up 2 bases and J gave up 0 bases, with 10 bases separating them. The CDR3 length is 16 residues. Written as DNA, the CDR3 is TGTGCCAGCTCACCAGGCCCAGGGGCGAACACCGGGGAGCTGTTTTTT. Translated: CASSPGPGANTGELFF.

The gene calls are TRBV5-5 and TRBJ2-1; 9 bases match TRBD1. The CDR3 runs 15 residues. Trimming removed 4 bases from V and 5 bases from J; junction bases left unmatched: 7. Germline loops: CDR1 SGHKS, CDR2 YYEKEE (reference sequence). The CDR3 loop is CASSVGQGLNNEQFF. DNA of the CDR3: TGTGCCAGCAGCGTGGGACAGGGCCTTAACAATGAGCAGTTCTTC.